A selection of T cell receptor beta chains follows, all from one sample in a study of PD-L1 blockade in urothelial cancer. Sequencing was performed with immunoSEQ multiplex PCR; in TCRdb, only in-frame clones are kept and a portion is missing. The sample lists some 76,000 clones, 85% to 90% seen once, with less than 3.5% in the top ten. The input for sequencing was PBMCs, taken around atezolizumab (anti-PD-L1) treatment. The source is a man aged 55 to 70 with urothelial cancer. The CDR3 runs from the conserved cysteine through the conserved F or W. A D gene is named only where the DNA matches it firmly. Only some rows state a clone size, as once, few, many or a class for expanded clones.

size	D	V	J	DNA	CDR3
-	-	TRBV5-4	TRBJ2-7	TGTGCCAGCAGCTTAGGGACGCCTGCCAGGGGGGCCTACGAGCAGTACTTC	CASSLGTPARGAYEQYF
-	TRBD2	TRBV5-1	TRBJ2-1	TGCGCCAGCAGCCTGGGGTTCAGACTAGCGGGAGATGAGCAGTTCTTC	CASSLGFRLAGDEQFF
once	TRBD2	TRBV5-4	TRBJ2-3	TGTGCCAGCAGCAAGCTAGCGGTTAGCACAGATACGCAGTATTTT	CASSKLAVSTDTQYF
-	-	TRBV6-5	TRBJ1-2	TGTGCCAGCAGTCCCGACAGGTGGGTCGGCTACACCTTC	CASSPDRWVGYTF
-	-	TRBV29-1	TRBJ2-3	TGCAGCGTTGATGGACTTGATCGCACAGATACGCAGTATTTT	CSVDGLDRTDTQYF
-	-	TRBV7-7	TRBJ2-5	TGTGCCAGCAGCCAACAGGGAGGGGTAGAGACCCAGTACTTC	CASSQQGGVETQYF
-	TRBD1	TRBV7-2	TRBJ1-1	TGTGCCAGCAGCGGCGGACAGGGACGGAAGACTGAAGCTTTCTTT	CASSGGQGRKTEAFF
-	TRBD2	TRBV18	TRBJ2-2	TGTGCCAGCTCAGAAGGGACTAGGTCCGGGGAGCTGTTTTTT	CASSEGTRSGELFF
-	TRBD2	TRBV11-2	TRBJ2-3	TGTGCCAGCAGCTTAGGTAGGACTAGCCCGCCGCACACAGATACGCAGTATTTT	CASSLGRTSPPHTDTQYF
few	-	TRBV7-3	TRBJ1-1	TGTGCCAGCAGCCGACAGATGAACACTGAAGCTTTCTTT	CASSRQMNTEAFF
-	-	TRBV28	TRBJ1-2	TGTGCCAGCAACTCCTGGGCGTCAGCTAACTATGGCTACACCTTC	CASNSWASANYGYTF
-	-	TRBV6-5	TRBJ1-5	TGTGCCAGCAGTTACTCTTCCAGGGGATATCAGCCCCAGCATTTT	CASSYSSRGYQPQHF
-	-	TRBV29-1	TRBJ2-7	TGCAGCGTACGGGGGATACCCCTAAACTACGAGCAGTACTTC	CSVRGIPLNYEQYF
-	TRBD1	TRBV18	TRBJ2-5	TGTGCCAGCTCACAGGGGGCACAAGAGACCCAGTACTTC	CASSQGAQETQYF
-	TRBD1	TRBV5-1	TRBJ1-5	TGCGCCAGCAGCTTGTCGGGACAGGGTAGCAATCAGCCCCAGCATTTT	CASSLSGQGSNQPQHF
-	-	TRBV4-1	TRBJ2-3	TGCGCCAGCAGCCAAGGAGTCGTCGGCAGGGGGGCAGATACGCAGTATTTT	CASSQGVVGRGADTQYF
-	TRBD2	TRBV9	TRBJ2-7	TGTGCCAGCAGCGCCACCGGGACTAGCGGGAGTATCCACGAGCAGTACTTC	CASSATGTSGSIHEQYF
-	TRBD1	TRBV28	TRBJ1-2	TGTGCCAGCAGTTTTCAAGGGACAGCAACTAACTATGGCTACACCTTC	CASSFQGTATNYGYTF
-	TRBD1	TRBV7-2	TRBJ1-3	TGTGCCAGCAGCCCCCGGCAGGGGGCGCGAGGAAACACCATATATTTT	CASSPRQGARGNTIYF
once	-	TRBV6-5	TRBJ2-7	TGTGCCAGCAGTGAGCAGGGGTACGAGCAGTACTTC	CASSEQGYEQYF
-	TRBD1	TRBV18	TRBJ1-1	TGTGCCAGCTCACCACCTGGGACAGGGGGCGACGCTGAAGCTTTCTTT	CASSPPGTGGDAEAFF
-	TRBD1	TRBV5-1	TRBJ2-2	TGCGCCAGCAGCCCAACCACAGGGGGCATGGGGGAGCTGTTTTTT	CASSPTTGGMGELFF
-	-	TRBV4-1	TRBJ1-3	TGCGCCAGCAGCCAGTCCCAGGGTTCATATGGAAACACCATATATTTT	CASSQSQGSYGNTIYF
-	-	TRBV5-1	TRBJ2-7	TGCGCCAGCAGCTTGGTGGCAGACTACGAGCAGTACTTC	CASSLVADYEQYF
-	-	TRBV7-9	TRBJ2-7	TGTGCCAGCAGGAGAGGAGTTGAGACCTACGAGCAGTACTTC	CASRRGVETYEQYF
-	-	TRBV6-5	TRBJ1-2	TGTGCCAGCAGTTACCGCTCAGGGGATGGCTACACCTTC	CASSYRSGDGYTF
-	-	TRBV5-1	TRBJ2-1	TGCGCCAGCAGCGTGGGAGGTTTGGACAATGAGCAGTTCTTC	CASSVGGLDNEQFF
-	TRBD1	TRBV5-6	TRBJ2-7	TGTGCCAGCAGCTTGGGACAGGGGGCTCGGTACGAGCAGTACTTC	CASSLGQGARYEQYF
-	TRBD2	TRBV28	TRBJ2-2	TGTGCCAGCAGTCTCCTACCACGGGCGGGAGGGCTTCGAACCGGGGAGCTGTTTTTT	CASSLLPRAGGLRTGELFF
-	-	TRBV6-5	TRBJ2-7	TGTGCCAGCAGTTACTCGGCGCAGGGCTGGGCCTACGAGCAGTACTTC	CASSYSAQGWAYEQYF
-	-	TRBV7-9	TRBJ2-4	TGTGCCAGCAGCTCCAGGACAGAAACACTGGCCAAAAACATTCAGTACTTC	CASSSRTETLAKNIQYF
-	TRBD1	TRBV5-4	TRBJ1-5	TGTGCCAGCAGCTCAGGGGGTAAGGATCAGCCCCAGCATTTT	CASSSGGKDQPQHF
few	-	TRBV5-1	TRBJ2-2	TGCGCCAGCAGCTTGGACAGCACCGGGGAGCTGTTTTTT	CASSLDSTGELFF
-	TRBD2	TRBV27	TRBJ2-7	TGTGCCAGCAGCCGACTAGCGGGGGACTACGAGCAGTACTTC	CASSRLAGDYEQYF
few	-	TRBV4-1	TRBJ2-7	TGCGCCAGCAGCCAAGAAGGGGCAGGGTACGAGCAGTACTTC	CASSQEGAGYEQYF
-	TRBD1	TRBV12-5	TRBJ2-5	TGTGCTAGTGTCCCGGGACAGGGGTCCTTCGGGACTCGGTACTTC	CASVPGQGSFGTRYF
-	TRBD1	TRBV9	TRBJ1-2	TGTGCCAGCAGCTCGGGCGGGACAGGAGATGGCTACACCTTC	CASSSGGTGDGYTF
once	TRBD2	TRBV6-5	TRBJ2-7	TGTGCCAGCAGCCTCCGGCTGGGACTAGCCTACGAGCAGTACTTC	CASSLRLGLAYEQYF
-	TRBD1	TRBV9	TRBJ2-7	TGTGCCAGCAGCACCGGACAGGGGTTAGGAACCTACGAGCAGTACTTC	CASSTGQGLGTYEQYF
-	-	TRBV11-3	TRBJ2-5	TGTGCCAGCTCCCACCGGGGGACGGAGACCCAGTACTTC	CASSHRGTETQYF
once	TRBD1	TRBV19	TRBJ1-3	TGTGCCAGTAGTACCCGGACAGGGTCAAACACCATATATTTT	CASSTRTGSNTIYF
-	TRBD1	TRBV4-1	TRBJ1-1	TGCGCCAGCAGCCAAAACAGGGGCACTGAAGCTTTCTTT	CASSQNRGTEAFF
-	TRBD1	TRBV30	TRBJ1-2	TGTGCCTGGGGCAGGGACAGGGCTAACTATGGCTACACCTTC	CAWGRDRANYGYTF
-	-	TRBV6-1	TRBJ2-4	TGTGCCAGCAGGGACAGAGACCTAGCCAAAAACATTCAGTACTTC	CASRDRDLAKNIQYF
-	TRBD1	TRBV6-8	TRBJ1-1	TGTGCCAGCAGGGGGGGTGTCAGGGGGCTGCGAACGGACACTGAAGCTTTCTTT	CASRGGVRGLRTDTEAFF
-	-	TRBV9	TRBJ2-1	TGTGCCAGCAGCGCCACTTGGGGGGAGTGGGGAAATGAGCAGTTCTTC	CASSATWGEWGNEQFF
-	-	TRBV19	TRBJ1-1	TGTGCCAGTACACTACTCGTCCGGAGGGGGAACACTGAAGCTTTCTTT	CASTLLVRRGNTEAFF
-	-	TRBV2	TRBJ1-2	TGTGCCAGCAGTGAAACCGGGACTGAAAATGGCTACACCTTC	CASSETGTENGYTF
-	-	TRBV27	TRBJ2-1	TGTGCCAGCAGTGTACCGGGACAACTTTCATGGCATGAGCAGTTCTTC	CASSVPGQLSWHEQFF
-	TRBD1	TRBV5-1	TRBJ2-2	TGCGCCAGCAGCAAAGCCCAGAGGACAGGGACCCTGGGGACCGGGGAGCTGTTTTTT	CASSKAQRTGTLGTGELFF
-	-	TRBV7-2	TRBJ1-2	TGTGCCAGCAGCCTTCCAGGGCGCGAGGTCTATGGCTACACCTTC	CASSLPGREVYGYTF